A selection of T cell receptor beta chains follows, all from one sample in a study of shared clonotypes between healthy human individuals. Clones were read by immunoSEQ multiplex PCR, and TCRdb kept only the in-frame ones, dropping some. The table has a few hundred thousand clones, approximately 65% seen once; the top ten hold roughly 10%. What was sequenced was memory CD4+ T cells sorted from blood. The receptors were gathered from a man in his thirties or forties in good health. Both conserved end residues are part of each CDR3. Fields, in order: CDR3 protein, CDR3 DNA, J gene, D gene, clone size, V gene. A D gene is named only where the DNA matches it firmly. Clone size is not always given. Where it is, it says once, few, many or a class for expanded clones.

CDR3 protein: CASSRYNEQFF
CDR3 DNA: TGTGCCAGCAGCCGATACAATGAGCAGTTCTTC
J gene: TRBJ2-1
D gene: NA
clone size: once
V gene: TRBV7-9

CDR3 protein: CASSQGQGNTDTQYF
CDR3 DNA: TGCGCCAGCAGCCAAGGACAGGGAAACACAGATACGCAGTATTTT
J gene: TRBJ2-3
D gene: TRBD1
clone size: NA
V gene: TRBV4-3

CDR3 protein: CASSESGRIYNEQFF
CDR3 DNA: TGTGCCAGCAGTGAATCTGGGAGGATTTACAATGAGCAGTTCTTC
J gene: TRBJ2-1
D gene: NA
clone size: NA
V gene: TRBV25-1

CDR3 protein: CASSQVSSGSYEQYF
CDR3 DNA: TGTGCCAGCAGCCAAGTATCTAGCGGGAGTTACGAGCAGTACTTC
J gene: TRBJ2-7
D gene: TRBD2
clone size: few
V gene: TRBV4-2

CDR3 protein: CASSKTGLGTDTQYF
CDR3 DNA: TGTGCCAGCAGTAAAACGGGGCTTGGCACAGATACGCAGTATTTT
J gene: TRBJ2-3
D gene: NA
clone size: NA
V gene: TRBV25-1

CDR3 protein: CASSHGTGDDQPQHF
CDR3 DNA: TGTGCCAGCTCGCACGGGACAGGGGACGATCAGCCCCAGCATTTT
J gene: TRBJ1-5
D gene: TRBD1
clone size: NA
V gene: TRBV18

CDR3 protein: CATSIWQGLYNEQFF
CDR3 DNA: TGTGCCACCAGCATCTGGCAAGGCCTCTACAATGAGCAGTTCTTC
J gene: TRBJ2-1
D gene: NA
clone size: NA
V gene: TRBV15

CDR3 protein: CASSLGGMQPQHF
CDR3 DNA: TGTGCCAGCAGCTTGGGGGGGATGCAGCCCCAGCATTTT
J gene: TRBJ1-5
D gene: NA
clone size: once
V gene: TRBV7-9

CDR3 protein: CARKTRRSNKNIQYF
CDR3 DNA: TGTGCCAGAAAAACCCGGAGGAGTAACAAAAACATTCAGTACTTC
J gene: TRBJ2-4
D gene: NA
clone size: NA
V gene: TRBV21-1

CDR3 protein: CASGLVQDTRGPQPQHF
CDR3 DNA: TGTGCTAGTGGTTTGGTACAAGATACGAGGGGACCCCAGCCCCAGCATTTT
J gene: TRBJ1-5
D gene: NA
clone size: few
V gene: TRBV12-5

CDR3 protein: CASNEQKAAGELFF
CDR3 DNA: TGCGCCAGCAACGAGCAAAAGGCCGCCGGGGAGCTGTTTTTT
J gene: TRBJ2-2
D gene: NA
clone size: NA
V gene: TRBV5-1

CDR3 protein: CASSLTGKSNQPQHF
CDR3 DNA: TGTGCCAGCAGTCTGACAGGGAAGAGCAATCAGCCCCAGCATTTT
J gene: TRBJ1-5
D gene: TRBD1
clone size: NA
V gene: TRBV6-6

CDR3 protein: CASSVGTLGGTGELFF
CDR3 DNA: TGTGCCAGCAGCGTAGGAACCTTAGGTGGGACCGGGGAGCTGTTTTTT
J gene: TRBJ2-2
D gene: NA
clone size: NA
V gene: TRBV9

CDR3 protein: CASSYQPRYEQYF
CDR3 DNA: TGTGCCAGCAGTTACCAGCCGAGGTACGAGCAGTACTTC
J gene: TRBJ2-7
D gene: NA
clone size: many
V gene: TRBV6-5

CDR3 protein: CASSLGDTQYF
CDR3 DNA: TGCGCCAGCAGCTTAGGGGATACGCAGTATTTT
J gene: TRBJ2-3
D gene: NA
clone size: once
V gene: TRBV5-1

CDR3 protein: CASSFGGDTGELFF
CDR3 DNA: TGTGCCAGCAGCTTCGGAGGAGACACCGGGGAGCTGTTTTTT
J gene: TRBJ2-2
D gene: NA
clone size: NA
V gene: TRBV7-3

CDR3 protein: CASRNADTQYF
CDR3 DNA: TGTGCCAGCAGAAACGCAGATACGCAGTATTTT
J gene: TRBJ2-3
D gene: NA
clone size: NA
V gene: TRBV25-1

CDR3 protein: CASSTSGRRSYEQFF
CDR3 DNA: TGTGCCAGCAGTACTAGCGGGAGAAGGTCGTATGAGCAGTTCTTC
J gene: TRBJ2-1
D gene: TRBD2
clone size: many
V gene: TRBV2